This T cell receptor beta chain was identified in a study of cytomegalovirus exposure and HLA in healthy donors. Background on the study: Earlier, 150 million to 200 million T cells were analyzed, and some 120 million unique TCR beta sequences were found among them. Study conclusions and caveats: A few CMV-associated chains proved CMV antigen-specific in vitro.

PCR used 60 Vbeta primers and 13 Jbeta primers. Clones were sequenced by immunoSEQ multiplex PCR, and TCRdb holds only the in-frame ones, with some missing. Of approximately 180,000 clones in the sample, just over 75% were seen once. V lost 7 bases and J 3 bases, leaving 10 bases between the germline ends. This CDR3 has 11 amino acids. Looked up from germline, CDR1 is SQVTM and CDR2 is ANQGSEA. Comment on this clone: Its target is unknown.

The material sequenced was PBMCs. This sequence joins TRBV29-1 and TRBJ2-7, with D possibly being TRBD2 (5 bases). The sequence was collected from an older woman in good health and CMV-seropositive. The CDR3 loop is CSGGLGYEQYF. The CDR3 region has the DNA TGCAGCGGAGGACTGGGCTACGAGCAGTACTTC.